This passage covers 25 T cell receptor beta chains from one sample sequenced in a study of CXCR3-negative and CXCR3-positive naive CD8 T cells (dated by TCRdb to between 2019 and 2020). For these receptors, no antigen is known. Sequencing was carried out with a NextSeq 550. The Human TCR Profiling Kit (MiLaboratory) was used to prepare UMI-labeled 5' RACE TRB cDNA libraries. TCRdb reprocessed the reads and lists each CDR3 protein sequence as a single entry, with no DNA. The sample's table covers more than 100,000 distinct CDR3 sequences. The ten largest clones add up to 0.41% of the sample. Results the study describes overall, beyond this receptor: TRB CDR3s from CXCR3-positive naive cells showed higher hydrophobicity (lower Kidera factor 4), lower energy, and higher strength and volume indices than CXCR3-negative naive cells.

What was sequenced was naive CXCR3+ CD8+ T cells from blood. The cell subset or site label here, explained by the study, means: CD45RO-CCR7+CD27+CD95- naive CD8+ T cells expressing CXCR3 (TNR3+). The receptors originated from a human donor in good health. Some clones in this sample may be carry-over from other donors' samples.

The V and J genes are TRBV5-6 and TRBJ2-7. This CDR3 comprises 16 residues. CDR1 SGHDT and CDR2 YYEEEE come from the germline V gene. CDR3 amino acids: CASSLLSGTVSYEQYF.

The CDR3 region is CSAKIPGQDYNEQFF. The genes are TRBV20-1 and TRBJ2-1; TCRdb designates TRBD1, a call that cannot be tested without DNA. CDR3 size: 15 residues. Germline V gene data show CDR1 as DFQATT and CDR2 as SNEGSKA (reference sequence).

The chain recombines TRBV6-2 or TRBV6-3 with TRBJ2-2. The germline V gene has CDR1 MNHEY and CDR2 SVGEGT. The CDR3 extends over 16 amino acids. The CDR3 spells CASSYSSIWNTGELFF.

J is TRBJ2-1 and V is TRBV7-9; with no DNA, the TCRdb D assignment of TRBD2 cannot be verified. The germline V gene encodes CDR1 SEHNR and CDR2 FQNEAQ (reference sequence). This CDR3 spans 15 amino acids. The CDR3 protein is CASSLTAGGVHEQFF.

The genes are TRBV20-1 and TRBJ2-7; TCRdb picks TRBD1, but there is no DNA to check that call. The germline CDR1 and CDR2 sequences are DFQATT and SNEGSKA (reference sequence). CDR3 length equals 14 residues. CDR3 region: CSARVPGQGYEQYF.

The chain employs TRBV7-9 and TRBJ2-5; TCRdb's D gene call, TRBD1, goes unchecked for lack of DNA. Germline CDR1 is SEHNR and CDR2 is FQNEAQ (reference sequence). This CDR3 has 15 residues. CDR3 amino acids: CASSFVPGGGETQYF.

V is TRBV28 and J is TRBJ1-5. Germline V gene lookup returns CDR1 MDHEN and CDR2 SYDVKM. The CDR3 extends over 12 amino acids. CDR3: CASILPGQPQHF.

The chain has TRBV12-3 or TRBV12-4 and TRBJ2-5. The CDR3 has 12 amino acids. The chain's CDR3 is CASRAEAETQYF.

This rearrangement joins TRBV20-1 to TRBJ1-2; TCRdb calls TRBD1, which cannot be checked without DNA. Germline CDR1 DFQATT, CDR2 SNEGSKA (reference sequence). The CDR3 is 17 amino acids. This CDR3 is CSARDKGNRGLNYGYTF.

The genes are TRBV19 and TRBJ2-1; TCRdb calls TRBD1, which cannot be checked without DNA. This CDR3 spans 15 amino acids. Germline V lookup: CDR1 LNHDA, CDR2 SQIVND (reference sequence). The CDR3 sequence: CASSTGTANANEQFF.

The chain joins TRBV5-6 to TRBJ2-1; TCRdb's D call, TRBD2, is unchecked because there is no DNA. Germline CDR1 and CDR2: SGHDT and YYEEEE. The CDR3 spans 16 residues. The chain's CDR3 is CASSLAAGGLFWEQFF.

The chain employs TRBV14 and TRBJ2-7; the D call from TCRdb, TRBD1, cannot be confirmed without DNA. Germline lookup yields CDR1 SGHDN and CDR2 FVKESK. This CDR3 is built from 14 residues. CDR3: CASSPGQGPHEQYF. The whole variable domain, filled in from reference TRBV14 and TRBJ2-7, reads EAGVTQFPSHSVIEKGQTVTLRCDPISGHDNLYWYRRVMGKEIKFLLHFVKESKQDESGMPNNRFLAERTGGTYSTLKVQPAELEDSGVYFCASSPGQGPHEQYFGPGTRLTVT.

This chain connects TRBV29-1 to TRBJ2-1; the D call of TRBD2 rests on TCRdb alone, since no DNA is present to check it. Germline V gene sequence: CDR1 SQVTM, CDR2 ANQGSEA. This CDR3 region has 15 residues. The CDR3 region is CSVEGTSGRIDEQFF.

CDR3 sequence reads: CATRDGVPSGYTF. The rearrangement joins TRBV15 to TRBJ1-2. The CDR3 loop spans 13 amino acids. Germline CDR1 reads LNHNV; CDR2 reads YYDKDF (reference sequence).

The J gene is TRBJ2-1, the V gene TRBV4-3; the D gene TCRdb calls, TRBD1, cannot be checked with no DNA. CDR1 is LGHNA and CDR2 is YSLEER in the germline V gene. CDR3 size: 16 residues. This CDR3 is CASSHDALGGYNEQFF.

The rearrangement uses TRBV7-9 and TRBJ2-7; the TCRdb D gene call, TRBD1, has no DNA to confirm it. The CDR3 runs 12 residues. Germline V gene data show CDR1 as SEHNR and CDR2 as FQNEAQ (reference sequence). CDR3 residues: CASSYRVHEQYF.

The chain links TRBV5-1 to TRBJ2-7; TCRdb lists TRBD1, though no DNA is available to test this call. This CDR3 contains 12 residues. Germline CDR1 is SGHRS and CDR2 is YFSETQ. The CDR3 spells CASSYEGGEQYF.

The rearrangement joins TRBV5-1 to TRBJ2-5; the D call of TRBD2 rests on TCRdb alone, since no DNA is present to check it. Looked up from germline, CDR1 is SGHRS and CDR2 is YFSETQ. This CDR3 contains 15 residues. CDR3 residues: CASSLGQRGSETQYF.

The chain links TRBV24-1 to TRBJ2-1; checking the TCRdb D call of TRBD1 is not possible without DNA. The germline V gene encodes CDR1 KGHDR and CDR2 SFDVKD. This CDR3 has 14 amino acids. CDR3 loop: CATSDTGEDNEQFF.

V usage is TRBV7-9 and J usage is TRBJ1-2. The CDR3 has 15 amino acids. Germline assignment: CDR1 SEHNR and CDR2 FQNEAQ (reference sequence). The CDR3 sequence: CASSSMSTSGYGYTF.

V is TRBV6-5 and J is TRBJ2-7. The CDR3 loop spans 13 amino acids. Germline CDR1 reads MNHEY; CDR2 reads SVGAGI. CDR3 amino acids: CASSFSSSYEQYF.

The genes are TRBV5-4 and TRBJ2-3; TCRdb gives TRBD1 as the D gene, but with no DNA this cannot be confirmed. Per the germline V gene, CDR1 is SGHNT and CDR2 is YYREEE (reference sequence). The CDR3 has 16 residues. CDR3 residues: CASSPRDRGLTDTQYF.

This chain uses TRBV4-3 with TRBJ1-1; TCRdb lists TRBD1, though no DNA is available to test this call. The CDR3 is made up of 17 amino acids. Looked up from germline, CDR1 is LGHNA and CDR2 is YSLEER. CDR3 in amino acids: CASSQDPGQGPNTEAFF.

This chain connects TRBV2 to TRBJ2-5; with no DNA, the TCRdb D assignment of TRBD1 cannot be verified. The CDR3 length is 13 residues. Germline V gene sequence: CDR1 SNHLY, CDR2 FYNNEI. The CDR3 loop reads CASSPAIQETQYF. Based on the CDR3 plus reference TRBV2 and TRBJ2-5, the full variable domain is EPEVTQTPSHQVTQMGQEVILRCVPISNHLYFYWYRQILGQKVEFLVSFYNNEISEKSEIFDDQFSVERPDGSNFTLKIRSTKLEDSAMYFCASSPAIQETQYFGPGTRLLVL.

This CDR3 reads CASSQELGGRGNFYNEAFF. This chain links TRBV4-3 with TRBJ1-1; without DNA, the TCRdb call of TRBD1 cannot be checked. The CDR3 sequence is 19 residues long. Germline CDR1 reads LGHNA; CDR2 reads YSLEER.